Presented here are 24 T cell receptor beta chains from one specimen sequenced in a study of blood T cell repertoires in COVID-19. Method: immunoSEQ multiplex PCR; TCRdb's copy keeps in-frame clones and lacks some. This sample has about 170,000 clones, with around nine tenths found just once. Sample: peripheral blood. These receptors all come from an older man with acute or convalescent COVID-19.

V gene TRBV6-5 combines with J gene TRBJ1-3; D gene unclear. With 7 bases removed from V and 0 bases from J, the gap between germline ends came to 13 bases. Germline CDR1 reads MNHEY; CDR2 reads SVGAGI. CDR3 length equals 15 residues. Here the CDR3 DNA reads TGTGCCAGCATATCCGACTTTTCCTCTGGAAACACCATATATTTT. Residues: CASISDFSSGNTIYF.

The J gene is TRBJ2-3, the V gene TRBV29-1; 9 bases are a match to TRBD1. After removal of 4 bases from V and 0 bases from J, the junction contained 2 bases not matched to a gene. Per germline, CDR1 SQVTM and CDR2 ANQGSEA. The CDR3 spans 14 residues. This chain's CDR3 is CSVVGTGSTDTQYF. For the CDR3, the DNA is TGCAGCGTTGTGGGGACAGGGAGCACAGATACGCAGTATTTT.

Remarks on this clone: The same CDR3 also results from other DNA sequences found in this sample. CDR3 in DNA: TGTGCCAGCAGCCGGGACAGGTCCTACGAGCAGTACTTC. This gives the protein CASSRDRSYEQYF. The rearrangement uses TRBV6-5 and TRBJ2-7, with 8 bases lining up with TRBD1. V lost 6 bases, J lost 1 base, and 2 bases stayed unmatched. From germline, CDR1 is MNHEY and CDR2 SVGAGI. The CDR3 covers 13 residues.

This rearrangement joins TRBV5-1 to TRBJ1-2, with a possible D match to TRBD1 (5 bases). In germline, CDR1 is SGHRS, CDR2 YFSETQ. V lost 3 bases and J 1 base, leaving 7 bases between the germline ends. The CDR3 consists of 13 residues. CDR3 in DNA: TGCGCCAGCAGCTACCAGGGTAACTATGGCTACACCTTC. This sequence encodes CASSYQGNYGYTF.

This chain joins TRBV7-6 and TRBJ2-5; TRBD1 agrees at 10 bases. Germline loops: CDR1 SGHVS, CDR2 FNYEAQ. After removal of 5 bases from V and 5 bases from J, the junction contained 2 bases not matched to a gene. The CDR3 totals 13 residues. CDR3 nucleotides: TGTGCCAGCAGCGGGGGACAGGGGGAGACCCAGTACTTC. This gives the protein CASSGGQGETQYF. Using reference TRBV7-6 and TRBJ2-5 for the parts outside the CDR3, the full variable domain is GAGVSQSPRYKVTKRGQDVALRCDPISGHVSLYWYRQALGQGPEFLTYFNYEAQQDKSGLPNDRFSAERPEGSISTLTIQRTEQRDSAMYRCASSGGQGETQYFGPGTRLLVL.

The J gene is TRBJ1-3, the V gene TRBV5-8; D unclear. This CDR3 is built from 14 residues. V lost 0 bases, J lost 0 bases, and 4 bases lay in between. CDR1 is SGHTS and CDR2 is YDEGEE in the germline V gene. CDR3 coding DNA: TGTGCCAGCAGCTTGGTCGGCTCTGGAAACACCATATATTTT. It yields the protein CASSLVGSGNTIYF.

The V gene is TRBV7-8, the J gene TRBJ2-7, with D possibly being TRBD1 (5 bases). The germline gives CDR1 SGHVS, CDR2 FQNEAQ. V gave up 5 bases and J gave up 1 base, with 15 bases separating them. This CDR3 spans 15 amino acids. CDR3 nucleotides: TGTGCCAGCAGCGCGGACAAGGGCGGTTCCTACGAGCAGTACTTC. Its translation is CASSADKGGSYEQYF.

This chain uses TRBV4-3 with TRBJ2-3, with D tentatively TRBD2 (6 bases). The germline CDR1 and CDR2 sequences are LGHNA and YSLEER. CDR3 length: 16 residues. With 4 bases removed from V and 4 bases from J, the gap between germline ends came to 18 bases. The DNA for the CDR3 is TGCGCCAGCAGCCCGGGAGCAGCAGGGAGCGCAGATACGCAGTATTTT. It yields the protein CASSPGAAGSADTQYF.

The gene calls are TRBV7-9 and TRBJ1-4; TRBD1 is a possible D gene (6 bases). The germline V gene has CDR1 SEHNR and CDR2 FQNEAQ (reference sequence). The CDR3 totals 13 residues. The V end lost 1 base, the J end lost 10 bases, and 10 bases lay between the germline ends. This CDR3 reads CASSLVQGRKLFF. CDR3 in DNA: TGTGCCAGCAGCTTAGTTCAGGGGAGAAAACTGTTTTTT.

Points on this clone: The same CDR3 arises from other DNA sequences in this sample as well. For the CDR3, the DNA is TGCGCCAGCAGCTTCGGGGGAGAGGAGACCCAGTACTTC. It encodes CASSFGGEETQYF. The gene calls are TRBV5-1 and TRBJ2-5; D might be TRBD2 (6 bases). With 2 bases removed from V and 5 bases from J, the gap between germline ends came to 10 bases. This CDR3 has 13 residues. CDR1 is SGHRS, CDR2 YFSETQ, per germline.

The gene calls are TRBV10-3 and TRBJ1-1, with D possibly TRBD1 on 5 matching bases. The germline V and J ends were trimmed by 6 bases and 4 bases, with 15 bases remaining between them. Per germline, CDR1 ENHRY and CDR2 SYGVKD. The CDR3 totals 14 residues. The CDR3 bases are TGTGCCATCAGGTCGGACACTCTCGGCACTGAAGCTTTCTTT. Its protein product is CAIRSDTLGTEAFF.

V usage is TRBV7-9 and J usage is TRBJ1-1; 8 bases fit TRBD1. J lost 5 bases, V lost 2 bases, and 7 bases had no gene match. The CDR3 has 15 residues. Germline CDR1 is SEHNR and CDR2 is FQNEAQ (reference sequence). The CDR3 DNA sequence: TGTGCCAGCAGCTTATCAGGGGGCGGTTGGACTGAAGCTTTCTTT. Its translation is CASSLSGGGWTEAFF.

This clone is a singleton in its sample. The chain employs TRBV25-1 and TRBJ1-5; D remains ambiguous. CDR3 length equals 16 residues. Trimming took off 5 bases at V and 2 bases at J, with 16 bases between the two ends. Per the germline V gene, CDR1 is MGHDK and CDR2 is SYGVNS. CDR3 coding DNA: TGTGCCAGCAGTACCCCCGGGGTAAGGGGCAATCAGCCCCAGCATTTT. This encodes CASSTPGVRGNQPQHF.

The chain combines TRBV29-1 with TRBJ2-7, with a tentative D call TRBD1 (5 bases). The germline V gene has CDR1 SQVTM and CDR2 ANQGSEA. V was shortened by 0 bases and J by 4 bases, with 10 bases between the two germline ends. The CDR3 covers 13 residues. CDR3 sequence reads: CSVEEAQGYEQYF. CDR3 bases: TGCAGCGTTGAAGAGGCCCAGGGTTACGAGCAGTACTTC.

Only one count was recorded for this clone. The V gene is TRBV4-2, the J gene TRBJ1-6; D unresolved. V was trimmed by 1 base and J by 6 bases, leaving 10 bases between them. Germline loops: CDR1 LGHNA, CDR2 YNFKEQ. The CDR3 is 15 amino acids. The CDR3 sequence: CASSQVATPNSPLHF. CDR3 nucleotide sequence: TGTGCCAGCAGCCAAGTGGCGACACCTAATTCACCCCTCCACTTT.

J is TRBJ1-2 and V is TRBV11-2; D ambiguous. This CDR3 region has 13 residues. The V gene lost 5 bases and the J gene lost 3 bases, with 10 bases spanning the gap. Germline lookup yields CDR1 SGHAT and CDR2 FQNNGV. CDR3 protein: CASSPDGDYGYTF. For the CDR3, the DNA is TGTGCCAGCAGCCCGGACGGGGACTATGGCTACACCTTC.

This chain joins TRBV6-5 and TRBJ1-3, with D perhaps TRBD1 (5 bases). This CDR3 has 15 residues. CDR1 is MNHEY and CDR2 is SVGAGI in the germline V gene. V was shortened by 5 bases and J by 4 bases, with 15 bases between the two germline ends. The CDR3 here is CASSRVREEGNTIYF. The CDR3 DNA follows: TGTGCCAGCAGTCGGGTCAGGGAAGAAGGAAACACCATATATTTT.

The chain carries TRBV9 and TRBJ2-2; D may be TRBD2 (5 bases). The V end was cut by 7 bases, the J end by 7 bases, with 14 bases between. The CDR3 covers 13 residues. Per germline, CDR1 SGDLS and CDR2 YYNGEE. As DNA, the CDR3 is TGTGCCAGCCGGACTGGATCATTCGGGGAGCTGTTTTTT. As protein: CASRTGSFGELFF.

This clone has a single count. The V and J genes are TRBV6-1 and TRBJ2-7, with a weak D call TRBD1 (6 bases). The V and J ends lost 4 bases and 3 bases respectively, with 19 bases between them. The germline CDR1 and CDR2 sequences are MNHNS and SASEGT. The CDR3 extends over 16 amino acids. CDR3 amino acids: CASSVILTGEYYEQYF. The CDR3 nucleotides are TGTGCCAGCAGTGTTATTTTGACAGGTGAATACTACGAGCAGTACTTC.

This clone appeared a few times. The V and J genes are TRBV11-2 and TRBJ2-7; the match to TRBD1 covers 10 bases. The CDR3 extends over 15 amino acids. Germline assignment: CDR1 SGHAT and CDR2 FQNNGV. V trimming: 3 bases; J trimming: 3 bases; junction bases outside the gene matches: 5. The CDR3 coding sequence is TGTGCCAGCAGCTTTGGGACAGGGGCGTTCTACGAGCAGTACTTC. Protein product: CASSFGTGAFYEQYF.

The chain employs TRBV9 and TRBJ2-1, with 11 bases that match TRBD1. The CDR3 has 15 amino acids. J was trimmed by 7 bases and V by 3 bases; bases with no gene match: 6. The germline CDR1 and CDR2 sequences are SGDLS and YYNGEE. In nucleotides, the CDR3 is TGTGCCAGCAGCGGGACAGGGGGCGTTAGGAATGAGCAGTTCTTC. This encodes CASSGTGGVRNEQFF.

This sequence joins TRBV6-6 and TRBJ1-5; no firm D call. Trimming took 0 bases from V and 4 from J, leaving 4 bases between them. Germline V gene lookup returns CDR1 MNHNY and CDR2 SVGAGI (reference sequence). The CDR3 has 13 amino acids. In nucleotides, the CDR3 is TGTGCCAGCAGTTACTCACTGAATCAGCCCCAGCATTTT. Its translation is CASSYSLNQPQHF.

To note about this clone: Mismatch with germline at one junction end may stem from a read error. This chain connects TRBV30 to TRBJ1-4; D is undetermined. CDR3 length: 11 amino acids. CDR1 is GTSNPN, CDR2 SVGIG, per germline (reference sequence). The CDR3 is CAGSTGEKLFF. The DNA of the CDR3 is TGTGCCGGGAGTACGGGGGAAAAACTGTTTTTT.

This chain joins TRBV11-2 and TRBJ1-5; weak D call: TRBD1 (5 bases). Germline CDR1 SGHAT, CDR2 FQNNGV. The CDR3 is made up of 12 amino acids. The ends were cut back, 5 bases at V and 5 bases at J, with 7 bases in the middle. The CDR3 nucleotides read TGTGCCAGCAGCACAGGAGATCAGCCCCAGCATTTT. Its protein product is CASSTGDQPQHF.